A selection of T cell receptor beta chains follows, all from one sample in a study of blood T cell repertoires in COVID-19. Only in-frame clones appear in the TCRdb table, and some are missing; sequencing was by immunoSEQ multiplex PCR. The sample lists 150,000 to 200,000 clones; about 80% were seen once. Source material: PBMCs or T cells enriched from blood (not recorded which). The origin of the receptors is a man in his forties or fifties who had recovered from COVID-19. Both conserved end residues are part of each CDR3. The D gene is left open where the match is weak. Size is omitted from some rows. Given values are once, few, many or a class for expanded clones.

CDR3 length	clone size	V gene	D gene	J gene	CDR3 protein	CDR3 DNA
18	-	TRBV4-1	-	TRBJ2-1	CASSLGGLGSSSYNEQFF	TGCGCCAGCAGCCTTGGGGGCCTGGGGTCGAGCTCCTACAATGAGCAGTTCTTC
14	-	TRBV30	TRBD1	TRBJ1-1	CAWSPGTALSRAFF	TGTGCCTGGAGTCCTGGGACAGCCCTAAGCCGAGCTTTCTTT
14	-	TRBV30	-	TRBJ2-7	CAWRWGPSSYEQYF	TGTGCCTGGAGGTGGGGCCCAAGCTCCTACGAGCAGTACTTC
13	-	TRBV11-2	TRBD1	TRBJ1-2	CASSRSDRAPYTF	TGTGCCAGCAGCCGCTCGGACAGGGCCCCATACACCTTC
15	few	TRBV5-1	-	TRBJ2-7	CASSLDATINYEQYF	TGCGCCAGCAGCTTGGACGCGACTATCAACTACGAGCAGTACTTC
14	-	TRBV28	-	TRBJ2-1	CASSFAGSHNEQFF	TGTGCCAGCAGTTTTGCGGGCAGCCACAATGAGCAGTTCTTC
11	-	TRBV12-3/TRBV12-4	-	TRBJ2-7	CASSWGDEQYF	TGTGCCAGCAGTTGGGGGGACGAGCAGTACTTC
15	few	TRBV11-1	TRBD1	TRBJ1-2	CASSLDQGADYGYTF	TGTGCCAGCAGCTTAGATCAGGGGGCCGACTATGGCTACACCTTC
16	-	TRBV14	TRBD2	TRBJ2-3	CASSHRLAGNTDTQYF	TGTGCCAGCAGCCATAGACTAGCGGGGAACACAGATACGCAGTATTTT
16	few	TRBV4-1	TRBD1	TRBJ1-5	CASSQADRAGNQPQHF	TGCGCCAGCAGCCAAGCTGACAGGGCAGGAAATCAGCCCCAGCATTTT
18	-	TRBV27	-	TRBJ1-5	CASSLCGGGFGKDQPQHF	TGTGCCAGCAGTTTATGTGGGGGAGGCTTTGGAAAGGATCAGCCCCAGCATTTT
14	-	TRBV28	TRBD2	TRBJ2-1	CASSLVGRGDEQFF	TGTGCCAGCAGTTTAGTGGGGAGGGGAGATGAGCAGTTCTTC
13	-	TRBV2	TRBD2	TRBJ2-1	CASKSGSNNEQFF	TGTGCCAGCAAGAGCGGGAGCAACAATGAGCAGTTCTTC
14	-	TRBV28	TRBD1	TRBJ1-1	CASSGDRGDTEAFF	TGTGCCAGCAGTGGGGACAGGGGGGACACTGAAGCTTTCTTT
13	-	TRBV7-3	-	TRBJ2-2	CASSRGSTGELFF	TGTGCCAGCAGCCGAGGCAGCACCGGGGAGCTGTTTTTT
15	-	TRBV1	-	TRBJ1-2	CTSSPGQGEWKGYTF	TGCACCAGCAGTCCGGGACAGGGGGAATGGAAGGGCTACACCTTC
14	-	TRBV6-5	TRBD2	TRBJ2-5	CASGRASGGETQYF	TGTGCCAGCGGTAGGGCTAGCGGTGGGGAGACCCAGTACTTC
15	once	TRBV5-3	-	TRBJ1-1	CARSYPVGKGDPAFF	TGTGCCAGAAGCTACCCCGTCGGGAAGGGGGATCCAGCTTTCTTT
14	-	TRBV28	-	TRBJ2-1	CASSWQGLHNEQFF	TGTGCCAGCAGTTGGCAGGGGTTACACAATGAGCAGTTCTTC
14	-	TRBV19	TRBD2	TRBJ2-3	CASSPTSATDTQYF	TGTGCCAGTAGCCCGACTAGCGCCACAGATACGCAGTATTTT
14	-	TRBV5-4	-	TRBJ2-1	CASNPGVSYNEQFF	TGTGCCAGCAACCCGGGGGTTTCCTACAATGAGCAGTTCTTC
13	-	TRBV7-9	-	TRBJ1-2	CATEPGLEFSYTF	TGTGCCACCGAACCGGGACTTGAATTTTCCTACACCTTC
11	-	TRBV7-6	-	TRBJ2-5	CASSPQQTQYF	TGTGCCAGCAGCCCACAGCAGACCCAGTACTTC
17	once	TRBV5-1	TRBD1	TRBJ1-1	CASSLTKQGARNTEAFF	TGCGCCAGCAGCTTGACGAAACAGGGGGCGAGGAACACTGAAGCTTTCTTT
14	once	TRBV24-1	TRBD1	TRBJ1-1	CATSDGQGNTEAFF	TGTGCCACCAGTGACGGACAGGGGAACACTGAAGCTTTCTTT
13	-	TRBV7-9	TRBD2	TRBJ2-7	CASSPSGGGRQYF	TGTGCCAGCAGCCCCTCCGGGGGGGGAAGGCAGTACTTC